This T cell receptor (beta chain) is from a study of cytomegalovirus exposure and HLA in healthy donors. About the study: Around 80 million unique TCR sequences came from HLA-typed donors in an early release.

PCR employed 60 Vbeta and 13 Jbeta primers. The table came from immunoSEQ multiplex PCR; TCRdb's copy has only in-frame clones and leaves some out. The table shows 150,000 to 200,000 clones, with approximately 80% occurring only once. This clone was recorded only once. V gave up 7 bases and J gave up 4 bases, with 13 bases separating them. Per germline, CDR1 SQVTM and CDR2 ANQGSEA. The CDR3 runs to 12 residues. This chain joins TRBV29-1 and TRBJ1-1; a possible D gene is TRBD1 (5 bases). The sequencing input was PBMCs. The clonotype comes from a boy younger than 10 in good health and CMV-seronegative. CDR3 nucleotide sequence: TGCAGCGCCGTGGGGGGGTCCACTGAAGCTTTCTTT. Amino acid sequence: CSAVGGSTEAFF.